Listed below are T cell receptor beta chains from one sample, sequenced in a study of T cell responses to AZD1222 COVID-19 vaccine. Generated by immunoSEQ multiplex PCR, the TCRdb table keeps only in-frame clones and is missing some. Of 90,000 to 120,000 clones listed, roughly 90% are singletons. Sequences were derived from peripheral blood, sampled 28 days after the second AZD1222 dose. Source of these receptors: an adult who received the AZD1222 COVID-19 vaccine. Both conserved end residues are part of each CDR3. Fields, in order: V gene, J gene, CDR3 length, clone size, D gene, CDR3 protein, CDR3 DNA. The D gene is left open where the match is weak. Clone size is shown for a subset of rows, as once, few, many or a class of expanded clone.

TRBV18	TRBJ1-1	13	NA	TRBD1	CASSPRTGTEAFF	TGTGCCAGCTCACCTAGGACAGGGACTGAAGCTTTCTTT
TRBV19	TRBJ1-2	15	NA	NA	CASSSERGIDYGYTF	TGTGCCAGTAGTAGTGAGAGGGGAATCGACTATGGCTACACCTTC
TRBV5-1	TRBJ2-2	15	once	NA	CASSPFYRGTGELFF	TGCGCCAGCAGCCCCTTTTATCGGGGGACCGGGGAGCTGTTTTTT
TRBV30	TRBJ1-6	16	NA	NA	CAWSFGAQGELSPLHF	TGTGCCTGGAGTTTCGGCGCCCAAGGGGAACTTTCACCCCTCCACTTT
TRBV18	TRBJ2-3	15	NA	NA	CASSTGTQGTDTQYF	TGTGCCAGCTCGACCGGGACTCAGGGTACAGATACGCAGTATTTT
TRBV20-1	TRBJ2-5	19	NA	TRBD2	CSASSLGTSGGARQETQYF	TGCAGTGCTAGTTCCCTAGGGACTAGCGGGGGGGCCAGGCAAGAGACCCAGTACTTC
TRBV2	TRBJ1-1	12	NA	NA	CASSPGSTEAFF	TGTGCCAGCTCTCCCGGGAGCACTGAAGCTTTCTTT
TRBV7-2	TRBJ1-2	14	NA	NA	CASSDGLPNYGYTF	TGTGCCAGCAGCGATGGACTGCCGAACTATGGCTACACCTTC
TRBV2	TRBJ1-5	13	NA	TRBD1	CASSRQGYQPQHF	TGTGCCAGCAGCAGACAGGGTTATCAGCCCCAGCATTTT
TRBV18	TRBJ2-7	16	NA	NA	CASSPPVGADSYEQYF	TGTGCCAGCTCACCCCCCGTGGGGGCGGATTCCTACGAGCAGTACTTC
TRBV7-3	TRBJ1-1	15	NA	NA	CASSPTTGQSAEAFF	TGTGCCAGCAGCCCAACCACAGGGCAATCGGCTGAAGCTTTCTTT
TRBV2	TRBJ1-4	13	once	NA	CASSEFRGEKLFF	TGTGCCAGCAGTGAATTCCGGGGGGAAAAACTGTTTTTT
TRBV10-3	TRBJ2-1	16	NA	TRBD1	CAISESMDRVSHEQFF	TGTGCCATCAGTGAGTCGATGGACAGGGTTTCCCATGAGCAGTTCTTC
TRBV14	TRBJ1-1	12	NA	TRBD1	CASRLGQGQAFF	TGTGCCAGCAGACTCGGACAGGGGCAAGCTTTCTTT
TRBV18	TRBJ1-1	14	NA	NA	CASSPAGGNTEAFF	TGTGCCAGCTCACCAGCGGGCGGGAACACTGAAGCTTTCTTT
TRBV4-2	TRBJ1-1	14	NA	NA	CASSRGEENTEAFF	TGTGCCAGCAGCCGGGGGGAGGAAAACACTGAAGCTTTCTTT
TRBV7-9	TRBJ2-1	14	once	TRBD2	CASSLGGLVNEQFF	TGTGCCAGCAGCTTAGGGGGACTAGTCAATGAGCAGTTCTTC
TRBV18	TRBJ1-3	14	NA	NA	CASSLQSSGNTIYF	TGTGCCAGCTCATTACAGAGCTCTGGAAACACCATATATTTT
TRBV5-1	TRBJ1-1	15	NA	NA	CASSLRLTANTEAFF	TGCGCCAGCAGCTTGAGACTAACCGCGAACACTGAAGCTTTCTTT
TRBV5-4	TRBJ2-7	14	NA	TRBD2	CASSTGTSGTEQYF	TGTGCCAGCAGCACGGGGACTAGCGGGACGGAGCAGTACTTC